This T cell receptor (beta chain) was observed in a study of T-cell reconstitution after alpha-beta-depleted transplantation in children. The study, taken as a whole, reports: After transplant, high TCRbeta diversity at day 60 in some patients arose from surviving recipient T cells and thymic progenitors. Roughly two months post-transplant, alpha-beta T cells reportedly originated from several hundred graft clones that had expanded. Newly produced T cells mostly provided counts and TCRbeta diversity after one year, as hyperexpanded clones declined.

Trimming stripped 2 bases from V and 12 bases from J, with 11 bases between. This CDR3 comprises 12 residues. Germline V gives CDR1 LGHDT, CDR2 YNNKEL (reference sequence). This clonotype was seen more than once but under ten times. Its target is not known. Preparation of the TCRbeta library was carried out with unique molecular identifiers. Each CDR3 protein is one row after TCRdb ran MiXCR on the PCR reads. The repertoire holds about 600,000 distinct CDR3 sequences, with 10% to 15% as singletons. The input for sequencing was PBMCs, mostly from graft donor cells, taken 360 days after TCRalphabeta/CD19-depleted stem cell transplant. The TCR comes from a male patient aged 10 to 17 who had a stem cell transplant for acute myeloid leukemia, so the T cells may come from the graft donor. V gene TRBV3-1 combines with J gene TRBJ2-1; D uncertain. For the CDR3, the DNA is TGTGCCAGCAGCCAATGGCGGAGTTTGCAGTTCTTC. It translates to CASSQWRSLQFF.